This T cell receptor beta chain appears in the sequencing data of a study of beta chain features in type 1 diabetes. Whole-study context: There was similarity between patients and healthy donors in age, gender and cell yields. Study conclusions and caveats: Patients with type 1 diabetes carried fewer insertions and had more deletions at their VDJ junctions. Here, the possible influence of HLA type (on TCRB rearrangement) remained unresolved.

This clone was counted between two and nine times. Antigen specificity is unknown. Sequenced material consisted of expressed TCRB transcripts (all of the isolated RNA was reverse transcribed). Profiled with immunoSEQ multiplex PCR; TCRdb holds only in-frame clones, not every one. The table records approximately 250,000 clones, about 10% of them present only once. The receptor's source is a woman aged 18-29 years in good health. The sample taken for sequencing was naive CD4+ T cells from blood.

For the CDR3, the DNA is TGTGCCAGCAGCCGTGCGCGGGGAACGAACACTGAAGCTTTCTTT. It specifies CASSRARGTNTEAFF. This chain connects TRBV7-2 to TRBJ1-1, with D unresolved. The ends were cut back, 5 bases at V and 1 base at J, with 14 bases in the middle. The CDR3 covers 15 residues. CDR1 SGHTA and CDR2 FQGNSA come from the germline V gene.